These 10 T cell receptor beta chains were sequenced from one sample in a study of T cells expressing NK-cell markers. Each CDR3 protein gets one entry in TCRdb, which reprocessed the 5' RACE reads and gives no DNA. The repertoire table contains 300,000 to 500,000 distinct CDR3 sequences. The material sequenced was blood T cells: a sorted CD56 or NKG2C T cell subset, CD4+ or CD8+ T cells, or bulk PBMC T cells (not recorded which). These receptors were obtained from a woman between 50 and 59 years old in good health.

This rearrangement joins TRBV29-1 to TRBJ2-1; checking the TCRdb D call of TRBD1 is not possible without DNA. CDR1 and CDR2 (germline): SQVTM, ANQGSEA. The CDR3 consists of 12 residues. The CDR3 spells CSVAQGYNEQFF.

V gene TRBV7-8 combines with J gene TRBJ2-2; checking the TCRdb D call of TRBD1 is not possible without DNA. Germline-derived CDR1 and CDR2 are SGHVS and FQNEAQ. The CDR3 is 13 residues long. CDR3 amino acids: CASSPKGGGELFF. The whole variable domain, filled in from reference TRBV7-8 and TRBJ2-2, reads GAGVSQSPRYKVAKRGQDVALRCDPISGHVSLFWYQQALGQGPEFLTYFQNEAQLDKSGLPSDRFFAERPEGSVSTLKIQRTQQEDSAVYLCASSPKGGGELFFGEGSRLTVL.

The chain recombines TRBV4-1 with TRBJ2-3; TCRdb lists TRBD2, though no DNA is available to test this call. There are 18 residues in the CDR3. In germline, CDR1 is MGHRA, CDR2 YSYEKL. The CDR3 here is CASSLWTSGRASADTQYF.

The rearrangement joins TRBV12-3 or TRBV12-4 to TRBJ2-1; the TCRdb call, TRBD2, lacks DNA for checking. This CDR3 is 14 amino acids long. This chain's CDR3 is CASTRLAGGHEQFF.

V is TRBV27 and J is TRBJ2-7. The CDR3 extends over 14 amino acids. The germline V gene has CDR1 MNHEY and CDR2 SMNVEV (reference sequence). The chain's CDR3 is CASSFVVGSDEQYF.

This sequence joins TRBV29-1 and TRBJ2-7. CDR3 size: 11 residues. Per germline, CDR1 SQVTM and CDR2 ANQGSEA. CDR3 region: CSALLGFEQYF.

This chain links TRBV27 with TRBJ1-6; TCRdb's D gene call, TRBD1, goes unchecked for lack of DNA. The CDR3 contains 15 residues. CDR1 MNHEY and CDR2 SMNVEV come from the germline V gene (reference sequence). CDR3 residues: CASTLGGGSNSPLHF.

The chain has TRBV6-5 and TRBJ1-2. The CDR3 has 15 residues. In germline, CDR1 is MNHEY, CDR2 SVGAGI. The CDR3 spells CASSYGQSSNYGYTF.

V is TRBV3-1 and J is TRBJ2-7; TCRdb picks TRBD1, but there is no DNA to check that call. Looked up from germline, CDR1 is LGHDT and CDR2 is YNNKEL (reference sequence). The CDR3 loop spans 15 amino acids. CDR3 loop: CASSQVRGTPYEQYF.

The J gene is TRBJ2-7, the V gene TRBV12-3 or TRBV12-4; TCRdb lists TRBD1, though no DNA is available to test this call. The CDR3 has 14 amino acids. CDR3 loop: CASSSGEKLYEQYF.